This record looks at one T cell receptor beta chain sequence and its context. The CDR3 consists of 16 residues. Germline-derived CDR1 and CDR2 are MNHEY and SMNVEV (reference sequence). With 3 bases removed from V and 2 bases from J, the gap between germline ends came to 15 bases. This specimen comes from a study of blood T cell repertoires in COVID-19. At the level of the study: Material from acute and convalescent COVID-19 was sourced from the United States, Italy and Spain. From T cells, B-cell-depleted T cells, or PBMCs came the material, which was cDNA or gDNA.

In the authors' methods: Researchers report that nucleated cell counts were estimated from reference gene primer amplification. This table comes from immunoSEQ multiplex PCR, and its TCRdb copy is limited to in-frame clones, with some not included. The V and J calls and clone size are taken from that table; D and trimming were inferred from the DNA. The sample carries 85,000 to 120,000 clones, around 87% recorded once. The V and J genes are TRBV27 and TRBJ2-3; perhaps TRBD2 as D (7 bases). The sequenced sample consisted of peripheral blood. The receptor comes from a man aged 45-60 years with active or convalescent COVID-19. CDR3 nucleotide sequence: TGTGCCAGCAGTTTGAGGGGGGGAGCTGTCACAGATACGCAGTATTTT. It codes for CASSLRGGAVTDTQYF.